The count of the clone carrying this T cell receptor beta chain is one. The V and J ends lost 4 bases and 0 bases, in that order; junction bases with no gene match: 7. Germline-derived CDR1 and CDR2 are SGHNT and YYREEE (reference sequence). The CDR3 length is 16 residues. This entry belongs to a study of glioma-infiltrating T cells. Whole-study context: Glioblastomas were WHO grade IV, sampled at first diagnosis; low-grade were grade II.

Using RNA template, CDR3s of TCR alpha and beta were amplified with iRepertoire arm-PCR. In TCRdb, the multiplex PCR reads were re-called with MiXCR into one record per CDR3 protein. The sample lists a few hundred thousand distinct CDR3 sequences, 41% occurring once. The sequenced material came from glioma tissue, nonneoplastic brain tissue, or PBMCs (not recorded which). The clonotype originates from a human donor with low-grade glioma or glioblastoma, undergoing nonglioma brain surgery, or in good health (not recorded which). The V and J genes are TRBV5-4 and TRBJ2-1; 7 bases match TRBD2. CDR3 residues: CASSPGGSSSYNEQFF. The CDR3, as DNA: TGTGCCAGCAGCCCTGGCGGGAGTAGCTCCTACAATGAGCAGTTCTTC.